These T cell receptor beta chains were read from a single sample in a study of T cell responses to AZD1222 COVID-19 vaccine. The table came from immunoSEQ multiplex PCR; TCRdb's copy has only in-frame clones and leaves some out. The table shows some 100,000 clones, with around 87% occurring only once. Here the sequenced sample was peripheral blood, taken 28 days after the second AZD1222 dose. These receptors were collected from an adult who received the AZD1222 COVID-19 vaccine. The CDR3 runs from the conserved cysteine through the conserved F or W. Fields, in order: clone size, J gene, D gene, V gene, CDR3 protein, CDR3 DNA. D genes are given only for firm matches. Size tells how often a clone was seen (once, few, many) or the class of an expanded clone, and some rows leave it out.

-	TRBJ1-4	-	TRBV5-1	CASSYGLGNEKLFF	TGCGCCAGCAGCTACGGACTCGGTAATGAAAAACTGTTTTTT
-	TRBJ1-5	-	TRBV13	CASSLGRGQPQHF	TGTGCCAGCAGCTTAGGACGGGGTCAGCCCCAGCATTTT
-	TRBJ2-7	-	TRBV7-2	CASSLSQGYEQYF	TGTGCCAGCAGCTTATCCCAAGGCTACGAGCAGTACTTC
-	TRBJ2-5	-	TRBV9	CASSVGVREETQYF	TGTGCCAGCAGCGTAGGGGTCAGGGAGGAGACCCAGTACTTC
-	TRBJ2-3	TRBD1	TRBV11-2	CASSTHPGQGVTDTQYF	TGTGCCAGCAGCACACATCCGGGACAGGGGGTCACAGATACGCAGTATTTT
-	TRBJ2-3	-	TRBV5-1	CASSLDRPESTDTQYF	TGCGCCAGCAGCTTAGACAGGCCGGAAAGCACAGATACGCAGTATTTT
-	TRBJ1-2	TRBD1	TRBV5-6	CASSLQGAGGYTF	TGTGCCAGCAGCTTGCAGGGGGCTGGTGGCTACACCTTC
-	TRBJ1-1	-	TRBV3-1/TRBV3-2	CASSQTSGNPNTEAFF	TGTGCCAGCAGCCAAACCTCCGGAAACCCGAACACTGAAGCTTTCTTT
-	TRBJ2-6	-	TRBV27	CASSAGGANVLTF	TGTGCCAGCAGCGCCGGCGGGGCCAACGTCCTGACTTTC
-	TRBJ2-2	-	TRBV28	CASSHDSSYTGELFF	TGTGCCAGCAGTCACGACAGTAGTTACACCGGGGAGCTGTTTTTT
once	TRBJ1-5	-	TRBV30	CAWSLEGGQPQHF	TGTGCCTGGAGTCTCGAGGGGGGTCAGCCCCAGCATTTT
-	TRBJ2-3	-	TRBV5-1	CASSLREPQDTQYF	TGCGCCAGCAGCTTGCGGGAGCCCCAAGATACGCAGTATTTT
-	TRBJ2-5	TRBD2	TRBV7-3	CASSLSGGAETQYF	TGTGCCAGCAGCTTAAGCGGGGGGGCGGAGACCCAGTACTTC
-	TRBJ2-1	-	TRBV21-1	CASSKQATSSYNEQFF	TGTGCCAGCAGCAAGCAGGCAACCTCCTCCTACAATGAGCAGTTCTTC
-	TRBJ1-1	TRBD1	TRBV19	CASSFDRAVAFF	TGTGCCAGTAGTTTCGACAGGGCGGTAGCTTTCTTT
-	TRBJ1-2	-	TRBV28	CASSSETRNNYGYTF	TGTGCCAGCAGTTCGGAGACCAGGAACAACTATGGCTACACCTTC
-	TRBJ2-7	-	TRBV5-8	CASSYQTNLAYEQYF	TGTGCCAGCAGCTACCAGACAAACCTCGCCTACGAGCAGTACTTC
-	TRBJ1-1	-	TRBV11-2	CASSLLNTEAFF	TGTGCCAGCAGCCTATTGAACACTGAAGCTTTCTTT
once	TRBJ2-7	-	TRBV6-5	CASSSRTGAYDEQYF	TGTGCCAGCAGTTCTCGGACTGGGGCCTATGACGAGCAGTACTTC
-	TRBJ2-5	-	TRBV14	CASSQGRGTQYF	TGTGCCAGCAGCCAAGGCCGGGGGACCCAGTACTTC
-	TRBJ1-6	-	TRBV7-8	CASSPNRNRGSDSPLHF	TGTGCCAGCAGCCCGAATCGCAACCGGGGATCAGATTCACCCCTCCACTTT
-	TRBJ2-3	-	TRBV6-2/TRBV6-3	CASSFWTITGDTQYF	TGTGCCAGCAGTTTCTGGACCATCACAGGAGATACGCAGTATTTT
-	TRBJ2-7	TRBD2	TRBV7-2	CASSLLAGGALEQYF	TGTGCCAGCAGCTTACTAGCGGGAGGGGCGCTCGAGCAGTACTTC
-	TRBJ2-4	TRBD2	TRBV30	CAWSGLAGNIQYF	TGTGCCTGGAGTGGACTAGCCGGAAACATTCAGTACTTC
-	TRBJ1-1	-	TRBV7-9	CASSFRGRTEAFF	TGTGCCAGCAGCTTCAGGGGCCGCACTGAAGCTTTCTTT
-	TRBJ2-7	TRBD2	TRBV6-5	CASSYTALAGYYEQYF	TGTGCCAGCAGTTACACGGCGTTAGCGGGGTACTACGAGCAGTACTTC
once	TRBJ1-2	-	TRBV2	CASSPTGRGYTF	TGTGCCAGCAGTCCCACAGGGCGTGGCTACACCTTC
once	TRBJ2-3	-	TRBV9	CASSGWDTETDTQYF	TGTGCCAGCAGCGGGTGGGACACGGAGACAGATACGCAGTATTTT
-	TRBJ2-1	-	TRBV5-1	CASSLIHEQFF	TGCGCCAGCAGCTTGATCCATGAGCAGTTCTTC
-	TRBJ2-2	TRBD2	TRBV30	CAWKLAGGTGELFF	TGTGCCTGGAAACTAGCGGGGGGCACCGGGGAGCTGTTTTTT
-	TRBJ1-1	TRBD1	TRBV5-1	CASSSLGTDKGGYTEAFF	TGCGCCAGCAGCTCCCTGGGGACAGACAAGGGAGGGTACACTGAAGCTTTCTTT
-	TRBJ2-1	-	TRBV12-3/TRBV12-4	CASSFGGKDEQFF	TGTGCCAGCAGTTTTGGGGGGAAGGATGAGCAGTTCTTC
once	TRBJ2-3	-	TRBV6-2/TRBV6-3	CASSSGELFADTQYF	TGTGCCAGCAGTTCAGGGGAGTTATTCGCAGATACGCAGTATTTT